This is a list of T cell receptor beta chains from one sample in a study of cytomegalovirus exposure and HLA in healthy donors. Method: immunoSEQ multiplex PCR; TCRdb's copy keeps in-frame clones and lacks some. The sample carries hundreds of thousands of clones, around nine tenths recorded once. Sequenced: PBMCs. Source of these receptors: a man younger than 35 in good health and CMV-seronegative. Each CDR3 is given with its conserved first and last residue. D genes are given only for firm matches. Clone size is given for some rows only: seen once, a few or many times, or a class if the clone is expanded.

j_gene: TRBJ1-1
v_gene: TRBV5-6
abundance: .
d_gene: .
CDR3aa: CASSPPIVRADTEAFF
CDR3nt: TGTGCCAGCAGCCCCCCGATTGTCAGGGCAGACACTGAAGCTTTCTTT

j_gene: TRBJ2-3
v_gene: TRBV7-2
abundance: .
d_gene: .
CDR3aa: CASSLVAGPTDTQYF
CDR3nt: TGTGCCAGCAGCTTAGTGGCAGGTCCCACAGATACGCAGTATTTT

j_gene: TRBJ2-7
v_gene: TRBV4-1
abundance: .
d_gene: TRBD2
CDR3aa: CASSPPGLAEQYF
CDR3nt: TGCGCCAGCAGCCCACCAGGACTAGCGGAGCAGTACTTC

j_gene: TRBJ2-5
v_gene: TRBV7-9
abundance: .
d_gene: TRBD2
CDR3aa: CASSQLGLAGSETQYF
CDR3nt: TGTGCCAGCAGCCAACTGGGACTAGCGGGTTCTGAGACCCAGTACTTC

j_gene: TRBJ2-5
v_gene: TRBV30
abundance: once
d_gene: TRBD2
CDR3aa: CAWRGLAGGTQETQYF
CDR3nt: TGTGCCTGGAGAGGGCTAGCGGGAGGAACACAAGAGACCCAGTACTTC

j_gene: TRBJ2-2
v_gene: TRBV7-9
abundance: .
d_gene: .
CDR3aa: CASSKVEAGELFF
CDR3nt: TGTGCCAGCTCGAAGGTAGAGGCCGGGGAGCTGTTTTTT

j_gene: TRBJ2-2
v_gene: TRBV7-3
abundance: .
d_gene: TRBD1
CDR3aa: CASSGQGNTGELFF
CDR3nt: TGTGCCAGCAGCGGACAGGGGAACACCGGGGAGCTGTTTTTT

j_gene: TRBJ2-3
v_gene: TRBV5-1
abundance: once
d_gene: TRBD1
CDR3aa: CASSRWGQGAQDTQYF
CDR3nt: TGCGCCAGCAGCCGGTGGGGACAGGGGGCACAAGATACGCAGTATTTT

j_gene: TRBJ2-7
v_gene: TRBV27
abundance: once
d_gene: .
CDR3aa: CASSFGAPYEQYF
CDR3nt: TGTGCCAGCAGTTTTGGGGCCCCCTACGAGCAGTACTTC

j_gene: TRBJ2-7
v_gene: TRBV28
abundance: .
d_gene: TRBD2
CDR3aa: CASSWTSGSNEQYF
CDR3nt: TGTGCCAGCAGCTGGACTAGCGGGAGTAACGAGCAGTACTTC

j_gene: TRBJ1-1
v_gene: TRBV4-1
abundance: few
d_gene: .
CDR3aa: CASSRTASEAFF
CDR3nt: TGCGCCAGCAGCCGTACTGCGAGTGAAGCTTTCTTT

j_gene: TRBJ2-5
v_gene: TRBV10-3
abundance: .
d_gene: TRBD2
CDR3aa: CAIRETSGVKETQYF
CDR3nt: TGTGCCATCAGAGAGACTAGCGGGGTAAAAGAGACCCAGTACTTC

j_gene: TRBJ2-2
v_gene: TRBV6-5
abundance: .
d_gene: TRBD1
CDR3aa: CASSQDRVGTGELFF
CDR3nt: TGTGCCAGCAGTCAAGACAGGGTGGGAACCGGGGAGCTGTTTTTT

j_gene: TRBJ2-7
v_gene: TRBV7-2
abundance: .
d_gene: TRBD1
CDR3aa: CASSQTGGAYEQYF
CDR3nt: TGTGCCAGCAGCCAGACAGGGGGCGCCTACGAGCAGTACTTC

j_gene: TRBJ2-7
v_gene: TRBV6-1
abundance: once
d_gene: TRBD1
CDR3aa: CASSGDRAGGEQYF
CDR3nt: TGTGCCAGCAGTGGGGACAGGGCCGGTGGCGAGCAGTACTTC

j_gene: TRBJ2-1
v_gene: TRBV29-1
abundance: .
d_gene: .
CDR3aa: CSVVADEQFF
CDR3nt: TGCAGCGTAGTAGCCGATGAGCAGTTCTTC

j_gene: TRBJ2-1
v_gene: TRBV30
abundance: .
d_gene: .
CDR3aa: CAWTDTYNEQFF
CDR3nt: TGTGCCTGGACAGATACCTACAATGAGCAGTTCTTC

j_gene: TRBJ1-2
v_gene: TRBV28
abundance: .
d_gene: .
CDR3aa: CASSDPKQGMDGYTF
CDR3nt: TGTGCCAGCAGTGACCCAAAACAGGGTATGGATGGCTACACCTTC

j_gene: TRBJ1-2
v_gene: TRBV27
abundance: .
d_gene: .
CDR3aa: CASVAVKRFYGYTF
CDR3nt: TGTGCCAGCGTGGCGGTTAAACGGTTTTATGGCTACACCTTC

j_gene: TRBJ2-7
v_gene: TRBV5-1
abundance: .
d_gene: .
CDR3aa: CASSLGTGEQYF
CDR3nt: TGCGCCAGCAGCTTGGGTACCGGCGAGCAGTACTTC

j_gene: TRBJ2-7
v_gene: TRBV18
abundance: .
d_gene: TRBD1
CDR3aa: CASSASTGPYEQYF
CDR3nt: TGTGCCAGCTCAGCTTCGACAGGGCCCTACGAGCAGTACTTC

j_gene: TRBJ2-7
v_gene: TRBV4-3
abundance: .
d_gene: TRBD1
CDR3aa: CASSQDRQGAYEQYF
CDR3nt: TGCGCCAGCAGCCAAGATCGGCAGGGGGCCTACGAGCAGTACTTC

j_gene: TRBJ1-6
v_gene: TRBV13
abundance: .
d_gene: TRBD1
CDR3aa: CASSWDREVSPLHF
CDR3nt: TGTGCCAGCAGCTGGGACAGGGAAGTCTCACCCCTCCACTTT

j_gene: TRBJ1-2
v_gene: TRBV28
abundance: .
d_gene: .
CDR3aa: CASSIVNYGYTF
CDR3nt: TGTGCCAGCAGTATAGTTAACTATGGCTACACCTTC

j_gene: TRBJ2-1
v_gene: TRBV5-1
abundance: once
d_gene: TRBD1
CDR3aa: CASSPRDRGNNEQFF
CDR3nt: TGCGCCAGCAGCCCCCGGGACAGGGGGAACAATGAGCAGTTCTTC

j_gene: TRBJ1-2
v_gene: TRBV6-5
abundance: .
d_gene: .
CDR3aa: CASSRTGNYGYTF
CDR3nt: TGTGCCAGCAGCCGCACAGGGAACTATGGCTACACCTTC

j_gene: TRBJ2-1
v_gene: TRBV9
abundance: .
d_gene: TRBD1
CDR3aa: CASSQGTGAYNEQFF
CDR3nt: TGTGCCAGCTCTCAGGGGACAGGGGCTTACAATGAGCAGTTCTTC

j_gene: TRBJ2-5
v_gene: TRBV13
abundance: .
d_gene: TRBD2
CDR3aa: CASSLGLAGVETQYF
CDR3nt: TGTGCCAGCAGCCTGGGACTAGCGGGAGTGGAGACCCAGTACTTC

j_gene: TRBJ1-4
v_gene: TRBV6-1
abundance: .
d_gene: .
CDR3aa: CASSGQERGNEKLFF
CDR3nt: TGTGCCAGCAGTGGACAGGAACGGGGCAATGAAAAACTGTTTTTT

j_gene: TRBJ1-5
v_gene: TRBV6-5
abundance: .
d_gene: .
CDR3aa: CASSYSIGGGQPQHF
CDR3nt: TGTGCCAGCAGTTACTCGATCGGGGGGGGGCAGCCCCAGCATTTT

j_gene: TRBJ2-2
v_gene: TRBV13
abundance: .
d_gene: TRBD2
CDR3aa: CASSKGTSDRTGELFF
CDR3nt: TGTGCCAGCAGCAAAGGGACTAGTGACCGCACCGGGGAGCTGTTTTTT

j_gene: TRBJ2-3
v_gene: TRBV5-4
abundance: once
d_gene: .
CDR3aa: CASSFVAVGGSTNTQYF
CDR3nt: TGTGCCAGCAGCTTTGTGGCGGTCGGCGGGTCTACGAATACGCAGTATTTT

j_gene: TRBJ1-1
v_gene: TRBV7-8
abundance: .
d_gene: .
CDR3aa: CASIEHGDTEAFF
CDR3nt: TGTGCCAGCATCGAACACGGAGACACTGAAGCTTTCTTT

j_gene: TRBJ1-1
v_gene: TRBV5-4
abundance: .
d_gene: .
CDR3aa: CASSFRSGPNTEAFF
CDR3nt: TGTGCCAGCAGCTTTCGTTCTGGGCCGAACACTGAAGCTTTCTTT

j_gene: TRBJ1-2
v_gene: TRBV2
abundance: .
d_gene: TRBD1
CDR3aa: CASRSRQGLYGYTF
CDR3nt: TGTGCCAGCAGAAGCAGACAGGGGCTGTATGGCTACACCTTC

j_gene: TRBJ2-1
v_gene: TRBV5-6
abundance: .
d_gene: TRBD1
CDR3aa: CASGQGIYEQFF
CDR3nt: TGTGCCAGTGGACAGGGTATCTATGAGCAGTTCTTC

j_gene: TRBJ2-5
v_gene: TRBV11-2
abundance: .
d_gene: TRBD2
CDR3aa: CASRPLAGGKWETQYF
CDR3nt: TGTGCCAGCAGACCCCTAGCGGGAGGGAAATGGGAGACCCAGTACTTC

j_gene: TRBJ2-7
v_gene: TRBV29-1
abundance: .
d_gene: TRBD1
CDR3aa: CSVDEGQGHYEQYF
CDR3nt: TGCAGCGTTGACGAGGGACAGGGGCACTACGAGCAGTACTTC

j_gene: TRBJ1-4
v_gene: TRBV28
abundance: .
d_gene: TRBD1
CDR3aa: CASSPGQINEKLFF
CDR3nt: TGTGCCAGCTCCCCGGGACAGATAAATGAAAAACTGTTTTTT

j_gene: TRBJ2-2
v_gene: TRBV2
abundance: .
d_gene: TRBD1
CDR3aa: CASNRGQVGTGELFF
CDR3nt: TGTGCCAGCAATCGGGGACAGGTCGGGACCGGGGAGCTGTTTTTT

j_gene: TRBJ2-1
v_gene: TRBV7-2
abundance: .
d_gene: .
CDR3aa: CASSFQGREQFF
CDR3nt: TGTGCCAGCAGCTTCCAGGGCAGGGAGCAGTTCTTC

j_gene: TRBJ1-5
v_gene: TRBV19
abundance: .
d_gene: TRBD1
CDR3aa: CARDREVRSNQPQHF
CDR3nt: TGTGCCAGGGACAGGGAGGTGAGGAGCAATCAGCCCCAGCATTTT

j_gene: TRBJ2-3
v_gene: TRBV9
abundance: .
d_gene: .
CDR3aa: CASSVDVQGGSQYF
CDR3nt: TGTGCCAGCAGCGTAGATGTGCAAGGGGGATCGCAGTATTTT

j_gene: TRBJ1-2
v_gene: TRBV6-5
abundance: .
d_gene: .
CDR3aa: CASSPMTQTNYGYTF
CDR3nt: TGTGCCAGCAGTCCCATGACACAAACGAACTATGGCTACACCTTC

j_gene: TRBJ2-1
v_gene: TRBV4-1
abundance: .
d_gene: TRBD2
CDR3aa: CASSPSGTSYNEQFF
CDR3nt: TGCGCCAGCAGCCCTAGCGGGACCTCCTACAATGAGCAGTTCTTC

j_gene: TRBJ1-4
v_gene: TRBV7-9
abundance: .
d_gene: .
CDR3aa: CASSRRGAHEKLFF
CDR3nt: TGTGCCAGCAGCCGCCGCGGGGCCCATGAAAAACTGTTTTTT

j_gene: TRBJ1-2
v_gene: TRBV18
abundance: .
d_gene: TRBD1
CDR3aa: CASSPETGPNGYTF
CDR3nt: TGTGCCAGCTCACCGGAGACAGGGCCTAATGGCTACACCTTC

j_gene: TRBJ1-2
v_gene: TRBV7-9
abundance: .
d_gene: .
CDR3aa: CASSSTEGPIYGYTF
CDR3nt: TGTGCCAGCAGCTCCACGGAGGGCCCCATCTATGGCTACACCTTC

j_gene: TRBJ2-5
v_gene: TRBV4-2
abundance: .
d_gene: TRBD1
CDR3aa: CASSQGAQGAGETQYF
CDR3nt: TGTGCCAGCAGCCAAGGGGCACAGGGGGCAGGGGAGACCCAGTACTTC

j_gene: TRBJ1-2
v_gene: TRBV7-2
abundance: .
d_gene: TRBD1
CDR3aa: CASSEQTGNYGYTF
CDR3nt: TGTGCCAGCAGCGAACAGACAGGGAACTATGGCTACACCTTC

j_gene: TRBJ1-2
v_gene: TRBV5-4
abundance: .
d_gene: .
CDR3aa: CASTPRAGGYTF
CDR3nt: TGTGCCAGCACTCCGAGGGCGGGGGGCTACACCTTC

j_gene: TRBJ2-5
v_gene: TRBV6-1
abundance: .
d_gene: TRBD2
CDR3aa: CASSGGLAGVSETQYF
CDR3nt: TGTGCCAGCAGTGGGGGACTAGCGGGAGTTAGTGAGACCCAGTACTTC

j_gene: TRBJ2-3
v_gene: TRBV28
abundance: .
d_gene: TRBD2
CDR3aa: CASSLAGGSADTQYF
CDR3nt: TGTGCCAGCAGTTTAGCGGGGGGCTCAGCAGATACGCAGTATTTT

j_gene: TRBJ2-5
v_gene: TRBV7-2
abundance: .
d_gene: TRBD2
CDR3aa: CASSLGLRGVRQETQYF
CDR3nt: TGTGCCAGCAGCTTAGGGCTGCGGGGGGTCCGACAAGAGACCCAGTACTTC

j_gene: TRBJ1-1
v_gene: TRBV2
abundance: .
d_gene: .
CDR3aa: CASSENSMNTEAFF
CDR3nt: TGTGCCAGCAGTGAGAACAGCATGAACACTGAAGCTTTCTTT

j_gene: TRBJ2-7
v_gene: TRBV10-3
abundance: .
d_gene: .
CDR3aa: CAISESTGDPPYEQYF
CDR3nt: TGTGCCATCAGTGAGTCGACCGGGGATCCTCCGTACGAGCAGTACTTC

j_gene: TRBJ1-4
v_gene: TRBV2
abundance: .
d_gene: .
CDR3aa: CASSKTGSGEKLFF
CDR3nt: TGTGCCAGCAGCAAGACAGGCAGTGGAGAAAAACTGTTTTTT

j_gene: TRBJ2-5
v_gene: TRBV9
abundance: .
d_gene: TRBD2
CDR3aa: CASSVSGRGETQYF
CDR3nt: TGTGCCAGCAGCGTAAGCGGGAGGGGGGAGACCCAGTACTTC

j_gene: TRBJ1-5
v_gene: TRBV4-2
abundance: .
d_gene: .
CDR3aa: CASSQAGFDNQPQHF
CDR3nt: TGTGCCAGCAGCCAAGCAGGGTTTGACAATCAGCCCCAGCATTTT

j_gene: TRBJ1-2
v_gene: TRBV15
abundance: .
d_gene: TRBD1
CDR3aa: CATSREPGQGYNGYTF
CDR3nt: TGTGCCACCAGCAGAGAGCCGGGACAGGGGTATAATGGCTACACCTTC